This T cell receptor beta chain was documented in a study of control samples from healthy donors and cancer patients. This clone occurred many times. The CDR3 runs 16 residues. V was cut by 2 bases and J by 1 base, with 11 bases left in between. The germline gives CDR1 MNHEY, CDR2 SMNVEV (reference sequence). Using immunoSEQ multiplex PCR, the repertoire was profiled, and TCRdb retains in-frame clones only, with some absent. The sample lists around 200,000 clones, over 85% occurring once. The chain is built from TRBV27 and TRBJ2-2; D may be TRBD1 (6 bases). The sequenced sample consisted of blood. This TCR came from a man aged 18 to 29 in good health. The CDR3, as DNA: TGTGCCAGCAGTTTACTCCCAGGGGTGAACACCGGGGAGCTGTTTTTT. This sequence encodes CASSLLPGVNTGELFF.